This T cell receptor beta chain stems from a study of blood T cells in healthy people across ages. Whole-study findings and limits: The percentage of naive T cells correlated strongly with TCR beta diversity.

Trimming pared 6 bases from V and 11 bases from J, leaving 16 bases between. This CDR3 comprises 12 residues. Germline-derived CDR1 and CDR2 are MDHEN and SYDVKM. With regard to this clonotype: The antigen is unknown.

Primed by a sample-barcoded 5' primer and a J-beta primer mix, a second PCR proceeded for about 7 to 12 cycles. From the 5' RACE reads, TCRdb called clonotypes with MiXCR, one entry per CDR3 protein. Of around 850,000 distinct CDR3 sequences in the sample, 30% to 45% are singletons; the top ten hold 13%. Sequenced input: blood. The V gene is TRBV28, the J gene TRBJ2-5, with D perhaps being TRBD1 or TRBD2 (5 bases each). The TCR was taken from a young man in good health. The CDR3 reads CASSLRDGRQYF. For the CDR3, the DNA is TGTGCCAGCAGCCTCCGGGACGGACGGCAGTACTTC.